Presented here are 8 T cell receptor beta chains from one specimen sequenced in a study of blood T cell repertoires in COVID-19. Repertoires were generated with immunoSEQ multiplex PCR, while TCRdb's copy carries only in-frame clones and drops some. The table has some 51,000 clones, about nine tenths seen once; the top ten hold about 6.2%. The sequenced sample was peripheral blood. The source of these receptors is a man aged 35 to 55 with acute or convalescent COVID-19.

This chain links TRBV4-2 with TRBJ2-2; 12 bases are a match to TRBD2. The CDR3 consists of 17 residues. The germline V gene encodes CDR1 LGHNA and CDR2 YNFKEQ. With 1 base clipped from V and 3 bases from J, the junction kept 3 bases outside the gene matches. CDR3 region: CASSQVASGRDTGELFF. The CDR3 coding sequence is TGTGCCAGCAGCCAAGTGGCTAGCGGGAGGGACACCGGGGAGCTGTTTTTT.

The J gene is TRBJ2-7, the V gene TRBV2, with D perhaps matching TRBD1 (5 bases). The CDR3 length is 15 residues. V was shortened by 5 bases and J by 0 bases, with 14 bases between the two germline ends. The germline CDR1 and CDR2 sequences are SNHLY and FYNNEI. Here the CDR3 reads CASSSYQGLSYEQYF. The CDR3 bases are TGTGCCAGCAGTTCCTATCAGGGCCTCTCCTACGAGCAGTACTTC.

The CDR3 DNA follows: TGTGCCAGCAGCCCAAGACGCCGGGACAGATACGAGCAGTACTTC. It is translated as CASSPRRRDRYEQYF. V usage is TRBV5-6 and J usage is TRBJ2-7; 7 positions match TRBD1. There are 15 residues in the CDR3. The J segment lost 4 bases and the V segment lost 4 bases, leaving 11 bases of the junction unmatched. Germline V lookup: CDR1 SGHDT, CDR2 YYEEEE.

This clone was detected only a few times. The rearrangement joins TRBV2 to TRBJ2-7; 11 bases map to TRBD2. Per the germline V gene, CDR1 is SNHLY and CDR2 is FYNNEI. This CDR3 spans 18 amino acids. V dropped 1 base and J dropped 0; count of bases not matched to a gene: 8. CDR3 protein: CASSEGLAGPISSYEQYF. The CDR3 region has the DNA TGTGCCAGCAGTGAAGGACTAGCGGGACCAATAAGCTCCTACGAGCAGTACTTC.

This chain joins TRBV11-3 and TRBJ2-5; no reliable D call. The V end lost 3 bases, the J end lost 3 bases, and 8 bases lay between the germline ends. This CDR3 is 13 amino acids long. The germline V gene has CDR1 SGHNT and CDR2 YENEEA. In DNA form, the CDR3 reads TGTGCCAGCAGCTTTGGGCAGGAAGAGACCCAGTACTTC. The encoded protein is CASSFGQEETQYF.

The CDR3 bases are TGTGCCAGCAGCCAAGTAGCCCTCAGCGGGAGGAGCTCCTACGAGCAGTACTTC. Protein sequence: CASSQVALSGRSSYEQYF. This chain links TRBV4-2 with TRBJ2-7; 9 bases are shared with TRBD2. V lost 1 base to trimming and J lost 0 bases; unmatched junction nucleotides: 10. Germline V gene sequence: CDR1 LGHNA, CDR2 YNFKEQ. CDR3 length equals 18 residues.

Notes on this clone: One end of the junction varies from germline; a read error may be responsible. The DNA for the CDR3 is TGTGCCAGCATCTCCTCGGAGGCTAAGTCCTTAGGCTACGCCTTC. It specifies CASISSEAKSLGYAF. The J gene is TRBJ1-2, the V gene TRBV6-5; D is uncertain. In germline, CDR1 is MNHEY, CDR2 SVGAGI. The CDR3 loop spans 15 amino acids.

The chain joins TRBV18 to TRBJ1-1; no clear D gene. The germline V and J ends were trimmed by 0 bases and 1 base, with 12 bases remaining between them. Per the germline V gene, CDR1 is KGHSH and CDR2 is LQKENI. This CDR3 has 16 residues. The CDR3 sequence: CASSPPAGSENTEAFF. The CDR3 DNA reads TGTGCCAGCTCACCACCGGCGGGGTCGGAGAACACTGAAGCTTTCTTT. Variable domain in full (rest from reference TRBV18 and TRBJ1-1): NAGVMQNPRHLVRRRGQEARLRCSPMKGHSHVYWYRQLPEEGLKFMVYLQKENIIDESGMPKERFSAEFPKEGPSILRIQQVVRGDSAAYFCASSPPAGSENTEAFFGQGTRLTVV.